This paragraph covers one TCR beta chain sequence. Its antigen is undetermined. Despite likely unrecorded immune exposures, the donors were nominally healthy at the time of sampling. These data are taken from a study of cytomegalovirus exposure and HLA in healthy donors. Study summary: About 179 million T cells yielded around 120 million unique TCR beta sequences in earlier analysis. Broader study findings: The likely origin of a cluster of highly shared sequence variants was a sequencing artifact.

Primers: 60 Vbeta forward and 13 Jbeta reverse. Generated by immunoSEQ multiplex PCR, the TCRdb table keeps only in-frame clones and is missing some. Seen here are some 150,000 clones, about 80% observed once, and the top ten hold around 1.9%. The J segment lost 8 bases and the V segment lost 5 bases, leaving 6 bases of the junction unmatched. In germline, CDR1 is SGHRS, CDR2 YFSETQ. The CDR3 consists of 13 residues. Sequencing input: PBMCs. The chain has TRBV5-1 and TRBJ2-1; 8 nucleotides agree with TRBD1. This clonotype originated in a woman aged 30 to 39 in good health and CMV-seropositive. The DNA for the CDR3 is TGCGCCAGCAGTAACCCGACAGGGGATGAGCAGTTCTTC. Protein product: CASSNPTGDEQFF.